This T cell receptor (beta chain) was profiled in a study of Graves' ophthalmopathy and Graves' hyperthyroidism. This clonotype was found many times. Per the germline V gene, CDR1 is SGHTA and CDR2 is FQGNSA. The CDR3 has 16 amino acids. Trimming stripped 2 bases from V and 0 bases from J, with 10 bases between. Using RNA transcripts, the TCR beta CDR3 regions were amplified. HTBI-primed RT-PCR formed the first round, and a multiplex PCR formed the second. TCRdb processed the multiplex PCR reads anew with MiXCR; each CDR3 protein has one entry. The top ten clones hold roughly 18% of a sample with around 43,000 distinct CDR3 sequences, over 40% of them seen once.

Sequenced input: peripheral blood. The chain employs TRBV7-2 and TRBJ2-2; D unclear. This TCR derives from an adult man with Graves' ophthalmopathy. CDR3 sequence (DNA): TGTGCCAGCAGCTTATTCGCCACAGCGAACACCGGGGAGCTGTTTTTT. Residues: CASSLFATANTGELFF.